The subject of this entry is one TCR beta chain. A read error may explain this, as a much larger clone is one base away. The CDR3 does not end in the conserved phenylalanine or tryptophan, so this is likely a read error. Genomic DNA was employed as the template in profiling TCR beta VDJ and CDR3. TCRdb re-analysed the reads in MiXCR, keeping a single row per CDR3 protein. The table has about 220,000 distinct CDR3 sequences, around 32% seen once; the top ten hold 1.1%. Germline loops: CDR1 MNHNS, CDR2 SASEGT. Trimming removed 6 bases at V and 5 bases at J, with 16 bases between. This CDR3 region has 14 residues. The data stem from a study of CD8+CD57+ T cells in acquired aplastic anemia. Study-level background: There were some 11 million reads, on average, for CD4+ cells from healthy donors.

This chain connects TRBV6-1 to TRBJ2-5; D is unclear. Input material: sorted CD4+, CD8+, or CD8+CD57+ T cells (not recorded which) from PBMCs. The sequence came from a human donor in good health, serving as a control. CDR3 coding DNA: TGTGCCAGCAGCCGTTACGTTGGGTTGGAGACCCAGTACTCC. It specifies CASSRYVGLETQYS.